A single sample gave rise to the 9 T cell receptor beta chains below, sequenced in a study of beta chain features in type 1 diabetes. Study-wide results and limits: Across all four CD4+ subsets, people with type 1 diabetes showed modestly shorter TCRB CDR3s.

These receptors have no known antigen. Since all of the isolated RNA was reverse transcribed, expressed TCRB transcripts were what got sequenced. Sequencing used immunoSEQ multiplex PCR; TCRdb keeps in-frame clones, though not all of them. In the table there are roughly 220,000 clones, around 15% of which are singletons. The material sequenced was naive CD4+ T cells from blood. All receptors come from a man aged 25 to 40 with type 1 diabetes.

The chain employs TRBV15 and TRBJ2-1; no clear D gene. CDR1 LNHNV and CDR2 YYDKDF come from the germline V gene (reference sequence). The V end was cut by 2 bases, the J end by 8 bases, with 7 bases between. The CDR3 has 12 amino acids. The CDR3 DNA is TGTGCCACCAGCAGAAAGGACCATGAGCAGTTCTTC. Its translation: CATSRKDHEQFF.

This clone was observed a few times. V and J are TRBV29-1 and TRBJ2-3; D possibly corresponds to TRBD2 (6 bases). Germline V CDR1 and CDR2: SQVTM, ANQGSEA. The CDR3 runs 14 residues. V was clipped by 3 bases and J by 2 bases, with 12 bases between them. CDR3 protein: CSVESGLLTDTQYF. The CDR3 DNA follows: TGCAGCGTTGAGTCGGGACTTCTCACAGATACGCAGTATTTT.

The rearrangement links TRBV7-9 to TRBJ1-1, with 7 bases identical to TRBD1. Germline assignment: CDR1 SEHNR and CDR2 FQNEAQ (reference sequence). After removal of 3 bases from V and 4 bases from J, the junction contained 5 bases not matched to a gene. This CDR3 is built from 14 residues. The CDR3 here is CASSLAGDSTEAFF. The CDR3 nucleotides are TGTGCCAGCAGCTTGGCCGGGGACAGCACTGAAGCTTTCTTT.

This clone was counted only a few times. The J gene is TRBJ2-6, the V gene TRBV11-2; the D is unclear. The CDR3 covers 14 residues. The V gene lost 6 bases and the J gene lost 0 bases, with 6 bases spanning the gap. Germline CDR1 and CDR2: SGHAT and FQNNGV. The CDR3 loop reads CASSPTSGANVLTF. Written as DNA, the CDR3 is TGTGCCAGCAGTCCAACCTCTGGGGCCAACGTCCTGACTTTC.

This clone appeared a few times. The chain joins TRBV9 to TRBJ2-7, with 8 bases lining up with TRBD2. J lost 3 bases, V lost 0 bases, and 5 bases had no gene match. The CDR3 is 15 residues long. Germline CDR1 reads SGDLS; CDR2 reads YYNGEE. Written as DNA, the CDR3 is TGTGCCAGCAGCGTAGGGGTACTAGCGGTCTACGAGCAGTACTTC. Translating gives CASSVGVLAVYEQYF.

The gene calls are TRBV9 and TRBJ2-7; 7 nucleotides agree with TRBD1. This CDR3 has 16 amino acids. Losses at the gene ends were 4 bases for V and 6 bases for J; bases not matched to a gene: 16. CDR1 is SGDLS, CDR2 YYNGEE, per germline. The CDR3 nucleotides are TGTGCCAGCAGCCCGACTCCGACAGGGACCTTGAGCGAGCAGTACTTC. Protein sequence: CASSPTPTGTLSEQYF.

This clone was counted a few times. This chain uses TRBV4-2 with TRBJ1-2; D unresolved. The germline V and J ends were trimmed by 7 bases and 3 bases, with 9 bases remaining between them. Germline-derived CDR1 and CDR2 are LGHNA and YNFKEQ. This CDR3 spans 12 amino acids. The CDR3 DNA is TGTGCCAGCACGAGGCCCGACTATGGCTACACCTTC. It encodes CASTRPDYGYTF.

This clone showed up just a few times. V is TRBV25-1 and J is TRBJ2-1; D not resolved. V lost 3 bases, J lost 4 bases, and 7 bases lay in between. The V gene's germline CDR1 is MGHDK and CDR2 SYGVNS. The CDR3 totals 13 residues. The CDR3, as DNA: TGTGCCAGCAGTGATTGGGTATACAATGAGCAGTTCTTC. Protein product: CASSDWVYNEQFF.

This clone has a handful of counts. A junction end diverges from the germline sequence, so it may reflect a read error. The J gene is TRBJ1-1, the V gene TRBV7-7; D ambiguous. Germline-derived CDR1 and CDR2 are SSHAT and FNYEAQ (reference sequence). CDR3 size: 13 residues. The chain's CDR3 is CASSLSRDTEAFF. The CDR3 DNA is TGTGCTAGCAGCCTATCCCGAGACACTGAAGCTTTCTTT.